This T cell receptor (beta chain) was recovered during a study of shared clonotypes between healthy human individuals. Study-level findings and limits: It was the few donors that limited the genetic and exposure-history diversity represented. Some clonotypes were shared by all four sorted-subset donors, while others were not shared. The non-shared ones had lower generation probabilities than the shared ones. Only blood was sampled; tissue repertoires likely differ.

This clone was observed a few times. Its antigen is still unknown. The CDR3 consists of 12 residues. V gave up 4 bases and J gave up 10 bases, with 12 bases separating them. Germline V gives CDR1 LNHDA, CDR2 SQIVND (reference sequence). The data were produced by immunoSEQ multiplex PCR, yet TCRdb's version contains in-frame clones alone and is incomplete. The data contain about 2.4 million clones, around 94% of them singletons. This TCR was sampled from a man aged 18 to 30 in good health. The rearrangement links TRBV19 to TRBJ2-3, with a weak D call TRBD1 (6 bases). Sequencing was performed on naive CD4+ T cells sorted from blood. Subset meaning: CD45RA+ positively selected. DNA of the CDR3: TGTGCCAGTAGTAAGGTGGCAGGGGCGCAGTATTTT. It encodes CASSKVAGAQYF.